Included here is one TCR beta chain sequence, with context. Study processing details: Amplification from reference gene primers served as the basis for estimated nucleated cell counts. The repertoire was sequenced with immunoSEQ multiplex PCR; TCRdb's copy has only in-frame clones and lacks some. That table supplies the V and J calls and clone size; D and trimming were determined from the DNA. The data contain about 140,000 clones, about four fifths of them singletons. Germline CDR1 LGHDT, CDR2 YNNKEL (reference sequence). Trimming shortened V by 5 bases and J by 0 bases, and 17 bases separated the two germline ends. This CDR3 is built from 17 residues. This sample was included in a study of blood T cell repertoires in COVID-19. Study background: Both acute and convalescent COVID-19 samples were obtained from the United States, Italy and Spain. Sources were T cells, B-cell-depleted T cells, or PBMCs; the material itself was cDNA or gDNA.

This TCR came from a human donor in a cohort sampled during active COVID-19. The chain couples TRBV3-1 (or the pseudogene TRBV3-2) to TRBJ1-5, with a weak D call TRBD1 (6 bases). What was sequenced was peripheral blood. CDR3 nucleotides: TGTGCCAGCAGCGCCGGGCTACAGGGAACTAGCAATCAGCCCCAGCATTTT. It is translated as CASSAGLQGTSNQPQHF.